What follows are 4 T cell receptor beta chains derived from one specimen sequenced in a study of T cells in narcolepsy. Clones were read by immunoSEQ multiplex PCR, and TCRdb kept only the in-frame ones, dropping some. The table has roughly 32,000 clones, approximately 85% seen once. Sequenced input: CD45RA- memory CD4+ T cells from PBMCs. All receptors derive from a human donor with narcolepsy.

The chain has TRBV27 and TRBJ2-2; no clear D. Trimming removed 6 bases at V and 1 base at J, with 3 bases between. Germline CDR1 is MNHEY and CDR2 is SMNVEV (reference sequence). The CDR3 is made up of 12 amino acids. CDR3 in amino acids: CASRRNTGELFF. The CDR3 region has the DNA TGTGCCAGCAGACGGAACACCGGGGAGCTGTTTTTT.

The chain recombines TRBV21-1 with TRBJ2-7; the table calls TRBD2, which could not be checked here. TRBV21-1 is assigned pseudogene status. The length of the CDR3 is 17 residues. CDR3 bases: TGTGCCAGCAGCAAAGCAAGCGGGAAACTGGCAGTGGGCGAGCAGTACTTC. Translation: CASSKASGKLAVGEQYF.

The CDR3 loop is CASSWTPPLRTDTQYF. The DNA of the CDR3 is TGTGCCAGCAGTTGGACACCCCCCCTGAGGACAGATACGCAGTATTTT. This chain joins TRBV28 and TRBJ2-3; perhaps TRBD1 as D (5 bases). With 4 bases removed from V and 3 bases from J, the gap between germline ends came to 17 bases. The CDR3 runs 16 residues. Germline V lookup: CDR1 MDHEN, CDR2 SYDVKM.

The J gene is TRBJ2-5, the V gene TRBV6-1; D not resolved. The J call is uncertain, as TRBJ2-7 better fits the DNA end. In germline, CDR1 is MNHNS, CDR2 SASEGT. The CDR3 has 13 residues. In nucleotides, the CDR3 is TGTGCCAGCAGTACCTACCGGAACTACGAGCAGTACTTC. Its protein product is CASSTYRNYEQYF.